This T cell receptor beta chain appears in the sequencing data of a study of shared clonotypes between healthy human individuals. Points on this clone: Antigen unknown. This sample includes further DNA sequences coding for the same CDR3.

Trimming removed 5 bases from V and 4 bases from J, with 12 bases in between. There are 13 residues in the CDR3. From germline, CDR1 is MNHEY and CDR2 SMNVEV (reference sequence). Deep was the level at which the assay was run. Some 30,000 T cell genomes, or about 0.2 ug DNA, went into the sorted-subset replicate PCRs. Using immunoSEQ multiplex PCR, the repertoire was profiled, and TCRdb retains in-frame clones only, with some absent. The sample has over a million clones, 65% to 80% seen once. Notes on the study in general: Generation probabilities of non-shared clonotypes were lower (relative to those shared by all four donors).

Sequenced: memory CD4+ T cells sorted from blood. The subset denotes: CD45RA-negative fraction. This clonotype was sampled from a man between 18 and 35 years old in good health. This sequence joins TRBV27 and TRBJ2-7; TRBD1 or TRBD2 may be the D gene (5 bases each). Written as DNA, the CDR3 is TGTGCCAGCAGTCCAGGGTTAGCGTACGAGCAGTACTTC. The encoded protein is CASSPGLAYEQYF.